The 18 T cell receptor beta chains presented below share a single source sample, sequenced in a study of neoadjuvant nivolumab and ipilimumab in lung cancer. Produced via immunoSEQ multiplex PCR; TCRdb's table is partial and in-frame only. The table records 20,000 to 25,000 clones, more than 65% of them present only once. Here the sequenced sample was peripheral blood, taken before neoadjuvant nivolumab, alone or with ipilimumab. All receptors derive from an adult with non-small cell lung cancer.

The chain combines TRBV7-8 with TRBJ2-2; D is unresolved. V was trimmed by 6 bases and J by 5 bases, leaving 10 bases between them. The CDR3 extends over 13 amino acids. Germline CDR1 is SGHVS and CDR2 is FQNEAQ. CDR3 DNA sequence: TGTGCCAGCAGTCCGGACGAGACCGGGGAGCTGTTTTTT. Protein sequence: CASSPDETGELFF.

The chain is built from TRBV7-2 and TRBJ2-4, with D tentatively TRBD1 or TRBD2 (5 bases each). Deletions cut 4 bases from V and 6 bases from J, with 16 bases between. Germline V gene data show CDR1 as SGHTA and CDR2 as FQGNSA. CDR3 length: 15 residues. CDR3 sequence: CASSSRVGELNIQYF. As DNA, the CDR3 is TGTGCCAGCAGCTCCCGGGTGGGGGAATTAAACATTCAGTACTTC.

The genes are TRBV4-2 and TRBJ1-5; no firm D call. The CDR3 consists of 16 residues. CDR1 and CDR2 from the germline V gene are LGHNA and YNFKEQ. V lost 1 base to trimming and J lost 4 bases, with 14 bases between them. The CDR3 sequence is CASSQAGGQVNQPQHF. The CDR3 DNA follows: TGTGCCAGCAGCCAAGCGGGAGGTCAGGTAAATCAGCCCCAGCATTTT.

J is TRBJ2-1 and V is TRBV2, with 9 positions matching TRBD2. The V and J ends lost 7 bases and 4 bases, in that order; junction bases with no gene match: 5. Germline lookup yields CDR1 SNHLY and CDR2 FYNNEI. CDR3 length: 14 residues. The CDR3 is CASKSSGIYNEQFF. The CDR3 DNA reads TGTGCCAGCAAGTCTAGCGGGATATACAATGAGCAGTTCTTC.

The chain combines TRBV5-4 with TRBJ2-1; TRBD2 aligns across 16 bases. This CDR3 comprises 20 residues. CDR1 and CDR2 (germline): SGHNT, YYREEE (reference sequence). Trimming cost V 5 bases and J 6 bases; bases outside gene matches: 17. As DNA, the CDR3 is TGTGCCAGCAGTTTGCCGGGACTAGCGGGAGGGCGCTTAAGTCGCAATGAGCAGTTCTTC. This gives the protein CASSLPGLAGGRLSRNEQFF.

As DNA, the CDR3 is TGCGCCAGCAGCTTGGAGCTAGCGGGCTCTAGGAATGAGCAGTTCTTC. It yields the protein CASSLELAGSRNEQFF. This chain links TRBV5-1 with TRBJ2-1; 8 nucleotides line up with TRBD2. Germline V gene sequence: CDR1 SGHRS, CDR2 YFSETQ. CDR3 size: 16 residues. V lost 0 bases and J lost 7; bases outside the gene matches: 9.

The rearrangement links TRBV7-2 to TRBJ2-5; D unresolved. The V gene's germline CDR1 is SGHTA and CDR2 FQGNSA. V was cut by 1 base and J by 5 bases, with 8 bases left in between. This CDR3 contains 13 residues. Here the CDR3 reads CASSLVSVETQYF. The CDR3 nucleotides are TGTGCCAGCAGCTTAGTATCTGTGGAGACCCAGTACTTC.

The CDR3 nucleotides are TGTGCCAGCAGCCCCGGGACAGGGGGGAATGAAAAACTGTTTTTT. As protein: CASSPGTGGNEKLFF. The chain is built from TRBV6-5 and TRBJ1-4; TRBD1 matches 11 bases. J gave up 5 bases and V 6 bases, and 5 bases lay outside the gene matches. This CDR3 is 15 amino acids long. Germline CDR1 MNHEY, CDR2 SVGAGI.

The chain recombines TRBV10-3 with TRBJ2-3; D may be TRBD2 (6 bases). CDR1 is ENHRY and CDR2 is SYGVKD in the germline V gene. The CDR3 sequence is 15 residues long. V shed 10 bases and J shed 2 bases, with 19 bases lying between them. The CDR3 loop reads CATGGHTGSTDTQYF. CDR3 DNA sequence: TGTGCCACCGGGGGTCACACGGGGTCCACAGATACGCAGTATTTT.

The J gene is TRBJ2-3, the V gene TRBV6-6; 13 nucleotides line up with TRBD2. Germline values: CDR1 MNHNY, CDR2 SVGAGI (reference sequence). There are 16 residues in the CDR3. After removal of 2 bases from V and 6 bases from J, the junction contained 5 bases not matched to a gene. In DNA form, the CDR3 reads TGTGCCAGCAGTTACCCCGGGACTAGCGGGACCGATACGCAGTATTTT. It translates to CASSYPGTSGTDTQYF.

This clone appeared once. This rearrangement joins TRBV5-5 to TRBJ1-5, with 7 bases identical to TRBD1. The germline gives CDR1 SGHKS, CDR2 YYEKEE (reference sequence). The V and J ends lost 0 bases and 4 bases, in that order; junction bases with no gene match: 4. This CDR3 is 15 amino acids long. CDR3 amino acids: CASSLAPGGNQPQHF. The CDR3 DNA reads TGTGCCAGCAGCTTGGCGCCAGGGGGAAATCAGCCCCAGCATTTT.

This clone showed up just once. J is TRBJ1-1 and V is TRBV11-2; D not resolved. V was pared by 3 bases and J by 6 bases, with 5 bases between. The CDR3 sequence is 11 residues long. Germline CDR1 is SGHAT and CDR2 is FQNNGV. The DNA of the CDR3 is TGTGCCAGCAGCTTGAGGGCTGAAGCTTTCTTT. It encodes CASSLRAEAFF.

The chain's CDR3 is CAIRGTSGSREQYF. The DNA of the CDR3 is TGTGCCATCAGGGGGACTAGCGGGAGTCGCGAGCAGTACTTC. J is TRBJ2-7 and V is TRBV10-3; 14 bases align to TRBD2. V lost 6 bases, J lost 6 bases, and 4 bases stayed unmatched. CDR3 length: 14 residues. The germline V gene has CDR1 ENHRY and CDR2 SYGVKD.

This chain links TRBV6-5 with TRBJ2-5; D call uncertain. Deletions cut 6 bases from V and 4 bases from J, with 9 bases between. The length of the CDR3 is 12 residues. Germline V gene sequence: CDR1 MNHEY, CDR2 SVGAGI. CDR3 protein: CASRSPGETQYF. The CDR3 DNA reads TGTGCCAGCAGATCCCCTGGAGAGACCCAGTACTTC.

The chain couples TRBV5-1 to TRBJ2-4, with D possibly TRBD2 on 5 matching bases. V shed 2 bases and J shed 0 bases, with 15 bases lying between them. This CDR3 comprises 17 residues. CDR1 is SGHRS, CDR2 YFSETQ, per germline. The CDR3 DNA reads TGCGCCAGCAGCTTACCCCTTGGGGAGCTAGCCAAAAACATTCAGTACTTC. Translation gives CASSLPLGELAKNIQYF.

The V gene is TRBV6-5, the J gene TRBJ1-1, with D possibly being TRBD1 (5 bases). Germline lookup yields CDR1 MNHEY and CDR2 SVGAGI. This CDR3 has 14 amino acids. Trimming removed 0 bases from V and 4 bases from J, with 9 bases in between. The CDR3 sequence: CASSYSGERTEAFF. The CDR3 nucleotides are TGTGCCAGCAGTTACTCGGGGGAGCGCACTGAAGCTTTCTTT.

The chain recombines TRBV5-4 with TRBJ1-2; D ambiguous. The germline CDR1 and CDR2 sequences are SGHNT and YYREEE (reference sequence). The CDR3 length is 13 residues. Trimming took off 5 bases at V and 5 bases at J, with 13 bases between the two ends. The CDR3 DNA is TGTGCCAGCAGAAAGGATTCCCCTTATGGCTACACCTTC. As protein: CASRKDSPYGYTF.

The chain joins TRBV5-5 to TRBJ2-5; TRBD2 matches 7 bases. Germline CDR1 is SGHKS and CDR2 is YYEKEE (reference sequence). The CDR3 consists of 15 residues. Trimming cost V 1 base and J 5 bases; bases outside gene matches: 8. CDR3 residues: CASSLIAGVGETQYF. Written as DNA, the CDR3 is TGTGCCAGCAGCTTGATCGCGGGAGTGGGTGAGACCCAGTACTTC.